The clone carrying this T cell receptor (beta chain) has more than one count but fewer than ten. The CDR3 is made up of 14 amino acids. In germline, CDR1 is SGHRS, CDR2 YFSETQ. V dropped 1 base and J dropped 5 bases, with 13 bases sitting between them. This entry comes from a study of T cells after yellow fever vaccination. One entry per CDR3 protein results from TCRdb running MiXCR on the 5' RACE reads. The sample carries 450,000 to 650,000 distinct CDR3 sequences, approximately 12% recorded once. Specimen: PBMCs, collected on the day of the yellow fever booster vaccination. The TCR sequence derives from a young man who received the YFV17D yellow fever vaccine. V and J are TRBV5-1 and TRBJ2-7; D may match TRBD1 or TRBD2 (5 bases each). The CDR3 nucleotides are TGCGCCAGCAGCTTGACTGGGGGTTCGAACGAGCAGTACTTC. Amino acids: CASSLTGGSNEQYF. The whole variable domain, filled in from reference TRBV5-1 and TRBJ2-7, reads KAGVTQTPRYLIKTRGQQVTLSCSPISGHRSVSWYQQTPGQGLQFLFEYFSETQRNKGNFPGRFSGRQFSNSRSEMNVSTLELGDSALYLCASSLTGGSNEQYFGPGTRLTVT.